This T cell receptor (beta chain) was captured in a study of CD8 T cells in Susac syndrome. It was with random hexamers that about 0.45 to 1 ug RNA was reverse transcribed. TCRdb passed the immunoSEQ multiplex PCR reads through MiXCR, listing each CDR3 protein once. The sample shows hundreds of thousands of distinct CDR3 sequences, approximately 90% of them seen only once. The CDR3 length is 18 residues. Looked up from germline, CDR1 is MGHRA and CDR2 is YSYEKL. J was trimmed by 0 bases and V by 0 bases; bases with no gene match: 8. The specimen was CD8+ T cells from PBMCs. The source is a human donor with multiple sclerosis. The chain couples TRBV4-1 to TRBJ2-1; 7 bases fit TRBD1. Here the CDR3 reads CASSQDPTRDSSYNEQFF. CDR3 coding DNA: TGCGCCAGCAGCCAAGACCCAACCCGGGACAGCTCCTACAATGAGCAGTTCTTC.